The entry that follows covers one T cell receptor (beta chain) sequence. The sample comes from a study of control samples from healthy donors and cancer patients. CDR1 and CDR2 (germline): MNHEY, SVGAGI. This CDR3 region has 11 residues. V was clipped by 7 bases and J by 6 bases, with 9 bases between them. Profiled with immunoSEQ multiplex PCR; TCRdb holds only in-frame clones, not every one. Of over 120,000 clones in the sample, roughly 94% were seen once. The clonotype originates from a man between 60 and 75 years old with colorectal cancer. The chain is built from TRBV6-5 and TRBJ1-2; no reliable D call. Specimen: PBMCs. CDR3 bases: TGTGCCAGCAACGGAGTAAATGGCTACACCTTC. It yields the protein CASNGVNGYTF.